Listed below are T cell receptor beta chains from one sample, sequenced in a study of blood T cell repertoires in COVID-19. Produced via immunoSEQ multiplex PCR; TCRdb's table is partial and in-frame only. Here the sample spans about 95,000 clones, 70% to 90% being singletons. The sample was peripheral blood. The receptors derive from a human donor in a cohort sampled during active COVID-19. The CDR3 runs from the conserved cysteine through the conserved F or W. Each record gives: V gene, CDR3 length, D gene, J gene, clone size, CDR3 protein, CDR3 DNA. D genes are given only for firm matches. The size field is filled for only some rows; it gives once, few, many or a size class.

TRBV18,14,-,TRBJ1-3,-,CASSPQFSGNTIYF,TGTGCCAGCTCACCTCAGTTCTCTGGAAACACCATATATTTT
TRBV11-2,15,TRBD1,TRBJ2-1,-,CASSPDRGLYNEQFF,TGTGCCAGCAGCCCCGACAGGGGGCTTTACAATGAGCAGTTCTTC
TRBV27,15,TRBD1,TRBJ1-1,-,CASSSSHRGITEAFF,TGTGCCAGCAGCTCAAGCCACAGGGGTATCACTGAAGCTTTCTTT
TRBV7-9,14,-,TRBJ2-5,-,CASSGGAEGETQYF,TGTGCCAGCAGCGGCGGGGCAGAAGGCGAGACCCAGTACTTC
TRBV4-2,17,TRBD1,TRBJ1-1,large,CASSQEVRAGGGTEAFF,TGTGCCAGCAGCCAAGAGGTTCGGGCAGGGGGTGGGACTGAAGCTTTCTTT
TRBV7-8,13,-,TRBJ2-2,-,CASSSREAGELFF,TGTGCCAGCAGCTCCAGGGAGGCCGGGGAGCTGTTTTTT
TRBV27,16,TRBD1,TRBJ1-2,-,CASTQWTGGAGNGYTF,TGTGCCAGCACCCAATGGACAGGGGGCGCAGGTAATGGCTACACCTTC
TRBV21-1,14,-,TRBJ2-1,-,CASSKEGRAYEQFF,TGTGCCAGCAGCAAAGAGGGCAGGGCCTATGAGCAGTTCTTC
TRBV7-8,15,-,TRBJ2-2,-,CASRTGTPNTGELFF,TGTGCCAGCAGAACCGGGACACCTAACACCGGGGAGCTGTTTTTT
TRBV6-5,15,-,TRBJ1-3,-,CASSTSRGSGNTIYF,TGTGCCAGCAGTACGTCCCGGGGCTCTGGAAACACCATATATTTT
TRBV7-2,14,-,TRBJ2-1,-,CASSSDRSYNEQFF,TGTGCCAGCAGCTCTGACAGGAGTTACAATGAGCAGTTCTTC
TRBV25-1,16,TRBD1,TRBJ1-1,-,CASSEETGPLNTEAFF,TGTGCCAGCAGTGAAGAGACAGGGCCTTTGAACACTGAAGCTTTCTTT
TRBV11-2,16,TRBD2,TRBJ2-7,-,CASSQRLAGVGYEQYF,TGTGCCAGCAGCCAAAGACTAGCGGGGGTTGGCTACGAGCAGTACTTC
TRBV19,13,-,TRBJ2-7,-,CASGQGPTYEQYF,TGTGCCAGTGGTCAGGGGCCAACCTACGAGCAGTACTTC
TRBV7-6,16,-,TRBJ2-1,-,CASTPSGGGSYNEQFF,TGTGCCAGCACCCCCTCGGGGGGCGGCTCCTACAATGAGCAGTTCTTC
TRBV19,12,-,TRBJ2-2,-,CAAEGGTGELFF,TGTGCCGCCGAAGGAGGAACCGGGGAGCTGTTTTTT
TRBV29-1,14,-,TRBJ2-1,once,CSSGGGGTYNEQFF,TGCAGCTCTGGAGGGGGGGGGACCTACAATGAGCAGTTCTTC
TRBV11-1,16,-,TRBJ2-3,-,CASSLVGRISTDTQYF,TGTGCCAGCAGCTTAGTGGGGCGGATAAGCACAGATACGCAGTATTTT
TRBV4-1,16,-,TRBJ2-7,-,CASSHRGTHSSYEQYF,TGCGCCAGCAGCCATAGAGGAACGCACTCATCCTACGAGCAGTACTTC
TRBV27,15,TRBD2,TRBJ2-3,-,CASSLGGGGTDTQYF,TGTGCCAGCAGTTTAGGGGGGGGAGGGACAGATACGCAGTATTTT
TRBV6-2/TRBV6-3,16,TRBD2,TRBJ2-5,-,CASSPWLAGARETQYF,TGTGCCAGCAGTCCCTGGCTAGCGGGGGCCCGAGAGACCCAGTACTTC
TRBV2,14,TRBD1,TRBJ1-2,-,CASSESQGAFGYTF,TGTGCCAGCAGTGAATCGCAGGGGGCATTTGGCTACACCTTC
TRBV9,15,-,TRBJ1-3,-,CASSVDGISGNTIYF,TGTGCCAGCAGCGTAGACGGGATCTCTGGAAACACCATATATTTT
TRBV5-6,16,-,TRBJ1-1,-,CASSRNAAPRHAEAFF,TGTGCCAGCAGCAGGAACGCCGCCCCGCGGCACGCTGAAGCTTTCTTT
TRBV7-9,16,TRBD1,TRBJ1-6,few,CASSLGQGFYNSPLHF,TGTGCCAGCAGCCTAGGACAGGGCTTCTATAATTCACCCCTCCACTTT
TRBV7-9,17,TRBD1,TRBJ1-6,-,CASSPGTANSYNSPLHF,TGTGCCAGCAGCCCGGGGACAGCCAACTCCTATAATTCACCCCTCCACTTT
TRBV7-8,15,TRBD1,TRBJ1-6,-,CASSELGDSNSPLHF,TGTGCCAGCAGCGAACTCGGGGACAGTAATTCACCCCTCCACTTT
TRBV5-4,13,TRBD1,TRBJ2-1,-,CASRPERDREQFF,TGTGCCAGCAGACCGGAACGGGACAGGGAGCAGTTCTTC
TRBV6-2/TRBV6-3,16,-,TRBJ1-6,-,CASSYDGGSYNSPLHF,TGTGCCAGCAGTTACGACGGGGGGTCCTATAATTCACCCCTCCACTTT
TRBV9,18,TRBD2,TRBJ2-3,-,CASSVGVAGGLSTDTQYF,TGTGCCAGCAGCGTAGGAGTAGCGGGGGGCCTGAGCACAGATACGCAGTATTTT
TRBV5-1,17,TRBD2,TRBJ2-3,once,CASSPLGGTAFTDTQYF,TGCGCCAGCAGCCCCCTCGGGGGGACCGCTTTCACAGATACGCAGTATTTT
TRBV7-2,15,TRBD1,TRBJ1-2,-,CASSLGQQGRYGYTF,TGTGCCAGCAGCTTAGGGCAACAGGGGCGCTATGGCTACACCTTC
TRBV6-5,16,-,TRBJ2-3,-,CASSSSVPLATDTQYF,-
TRBV15,16,TRBD1,TRBJ2-1,-,CATSRDIPDRVDEQFF,TGTGCCACCAGCAGAGATATCCCGGACAGGGTGGATGAGCAGTTCTTC
TRBV6-6,15,TRBD1,TRBJ2-7,once,CASSPPGQGAYEQYF,TGTGCCAGCAGCCCACCGGGACAGGGGGCGTACGAGCAGTACTTC
TRBV7-9,16,TRBD1,TRBJ2-6,-,CASNPGTGRGANVLTF,TGTGCCAGCAACCCCGGGACAGGGAGGGGGGCCAACGTCCTGACTTTC
TRBV7-3,14,TRBD2,TRBJ2-1,-,CASSSSGGANEQFF,TGTGCCAGCAGCTCTAGCGGGGGGGCGAATGAGCAGTTCTTC
TRBV6-1,15,-,TRBJ2-3,-,CASSDPLGTTDTQYF,TGTGCCAGCAGTGATCCACTAGGAACCACAGATACGCAGTATTTT
TRBV28,14,TRBD1,TRBJ1-1,-,CASGIGTGGREAFF,TGTGCCAGCGGCATAGGGACAGGAGGTCGCGAAGCTTTCTTT
TRBV12-3/TRBV12-4,13,-,TRBJ1-1,-,CASSLGGNTEAFF,TGTGCCAGCAGTTTAGGCGGGAACACTGAAGCTTTCTTT
TRBV12-5,16,-,TRBJ1-1,-,CASGPSGVLTGTEAFF,TGTGCTAGTGGACCCTCGGGAGTTCTGACCGGGACTGAAGCTTTCTTT